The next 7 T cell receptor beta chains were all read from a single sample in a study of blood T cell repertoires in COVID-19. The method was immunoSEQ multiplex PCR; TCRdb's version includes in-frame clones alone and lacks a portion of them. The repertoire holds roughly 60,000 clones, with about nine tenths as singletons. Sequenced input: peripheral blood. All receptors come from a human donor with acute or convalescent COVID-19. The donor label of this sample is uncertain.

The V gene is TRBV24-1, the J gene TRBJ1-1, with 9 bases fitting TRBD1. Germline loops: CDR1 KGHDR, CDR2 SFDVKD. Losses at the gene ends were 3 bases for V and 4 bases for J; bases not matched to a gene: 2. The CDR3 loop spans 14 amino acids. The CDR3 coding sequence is TGTGCCACCAGTGATACGGGACAGGGCACTGAAGCTTTCTTT. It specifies CATSDTGQGTEAFF.

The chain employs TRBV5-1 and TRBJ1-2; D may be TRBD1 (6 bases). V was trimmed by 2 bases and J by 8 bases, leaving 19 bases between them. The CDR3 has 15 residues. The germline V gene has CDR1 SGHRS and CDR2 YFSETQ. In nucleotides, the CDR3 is TGCGCCAGCAGCTTCGGGACAACACGGGGGGGCGGCTACACCTTC. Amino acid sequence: CASSFGTTRGGGYTF.

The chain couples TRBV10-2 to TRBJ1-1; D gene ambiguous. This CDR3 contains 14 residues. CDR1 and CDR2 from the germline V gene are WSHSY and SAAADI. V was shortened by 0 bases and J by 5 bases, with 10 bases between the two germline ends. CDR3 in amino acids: CASSESSRGTEAFF. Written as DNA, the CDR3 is TGCGCCAGCAGTGAGTCGAGCCGGGGAACTGAAGCTTTCTTT.

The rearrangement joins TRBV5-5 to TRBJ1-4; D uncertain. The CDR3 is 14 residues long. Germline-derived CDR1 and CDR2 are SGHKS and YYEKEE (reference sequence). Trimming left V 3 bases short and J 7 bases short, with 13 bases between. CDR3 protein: CASSSPGRIEKLFF. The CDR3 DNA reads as TGTGCCAGCAGCTCCCCAGGAAGAATTGAAAAACTGTTTTTT.

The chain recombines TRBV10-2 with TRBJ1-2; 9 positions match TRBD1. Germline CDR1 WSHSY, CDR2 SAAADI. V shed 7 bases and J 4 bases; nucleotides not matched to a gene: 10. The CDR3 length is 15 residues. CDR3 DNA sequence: TGCGCCAGCACCGGACAGGGGTTTTCCCCCTATGGCTACACCTTC. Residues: CASTGQGFSPYGYTF.

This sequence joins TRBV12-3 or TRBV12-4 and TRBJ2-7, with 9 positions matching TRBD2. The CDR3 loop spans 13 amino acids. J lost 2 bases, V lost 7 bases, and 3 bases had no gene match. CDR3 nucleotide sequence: TGTGCCAGCACCGTAGCGGGAGCCTACGAGCAGTACTTC. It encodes CASTVAGAYEQYF.

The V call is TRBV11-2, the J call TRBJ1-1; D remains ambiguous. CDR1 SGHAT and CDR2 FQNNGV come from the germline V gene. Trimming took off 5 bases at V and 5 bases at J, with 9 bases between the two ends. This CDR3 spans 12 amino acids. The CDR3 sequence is CASSLVRTEAFF. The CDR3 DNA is TGTGCCAGCAGCCTCGTCCGGACTGAAGCTTTCTTT.